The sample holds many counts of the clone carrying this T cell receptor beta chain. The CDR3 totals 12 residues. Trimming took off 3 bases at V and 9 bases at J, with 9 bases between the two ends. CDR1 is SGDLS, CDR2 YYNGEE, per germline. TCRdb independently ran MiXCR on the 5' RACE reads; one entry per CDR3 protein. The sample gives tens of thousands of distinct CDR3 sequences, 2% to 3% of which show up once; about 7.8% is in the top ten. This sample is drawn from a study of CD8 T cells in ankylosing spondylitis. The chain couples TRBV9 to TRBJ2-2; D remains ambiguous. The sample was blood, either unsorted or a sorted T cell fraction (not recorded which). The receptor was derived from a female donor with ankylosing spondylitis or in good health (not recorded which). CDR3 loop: CASSDDGWELFF. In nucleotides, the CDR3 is TGTGCCAGCAGCGACGACGGATGGGAGCTGTTTTTT.